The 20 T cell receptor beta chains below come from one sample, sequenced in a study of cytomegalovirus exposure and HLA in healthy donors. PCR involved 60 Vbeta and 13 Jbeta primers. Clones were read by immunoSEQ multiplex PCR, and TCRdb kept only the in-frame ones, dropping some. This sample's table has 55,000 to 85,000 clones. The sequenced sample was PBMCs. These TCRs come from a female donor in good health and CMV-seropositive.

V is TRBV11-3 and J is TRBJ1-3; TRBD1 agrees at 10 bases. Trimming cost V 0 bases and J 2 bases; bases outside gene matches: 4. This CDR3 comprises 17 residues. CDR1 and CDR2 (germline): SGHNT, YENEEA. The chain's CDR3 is CASSLDGTGVTGNTIYF. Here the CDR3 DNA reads TGTGCCAGCAGCTTAGACGGGACAGGGGTCACTGGAAACACCATATATTTT.

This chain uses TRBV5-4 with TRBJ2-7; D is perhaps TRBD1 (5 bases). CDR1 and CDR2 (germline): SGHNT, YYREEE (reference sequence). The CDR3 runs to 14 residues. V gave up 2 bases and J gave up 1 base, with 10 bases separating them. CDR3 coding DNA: TGTGCCAGCAGCTTTAAGGGGTCATCCTACGAGCAGTACTTC. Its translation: CASSFKGSSYEQYF.

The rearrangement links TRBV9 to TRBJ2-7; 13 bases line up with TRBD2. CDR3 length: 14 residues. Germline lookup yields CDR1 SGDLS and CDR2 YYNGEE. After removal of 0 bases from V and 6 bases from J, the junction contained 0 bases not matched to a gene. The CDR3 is CASSVGLAGGEQYF. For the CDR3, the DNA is TGTGCCAGCAGCGTAGGACTAGCGGGAGGCGAGCAGTACTTC.

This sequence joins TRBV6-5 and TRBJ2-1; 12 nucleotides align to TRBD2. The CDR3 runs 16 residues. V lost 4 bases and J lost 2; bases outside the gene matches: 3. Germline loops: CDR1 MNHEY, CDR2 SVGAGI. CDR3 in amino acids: CASSSGLAGTYNEQFF. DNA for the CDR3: TGTGCCAGCAGTTCCGGACTAGCGGGGACCTACAATGAGCAGTTCTTC.

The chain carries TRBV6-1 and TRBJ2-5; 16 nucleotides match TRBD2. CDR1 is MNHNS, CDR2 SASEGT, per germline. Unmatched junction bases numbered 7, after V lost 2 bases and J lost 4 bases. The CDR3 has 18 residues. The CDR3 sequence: CASSESWGLAGGRETQYF. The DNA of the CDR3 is TGTGCCAGCAGTGAATCTTGGGGACTAGCGGGAGGGAGAGAGACCCAGTACTTC.

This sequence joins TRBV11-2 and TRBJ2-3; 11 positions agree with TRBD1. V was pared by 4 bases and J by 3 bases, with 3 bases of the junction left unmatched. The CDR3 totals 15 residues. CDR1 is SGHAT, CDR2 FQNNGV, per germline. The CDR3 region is CASSSWDRGTDTQYF. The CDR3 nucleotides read TGTGCCAGCAGCTCCTGGGACAGGGGGACAGATACGCAGTATTTT.

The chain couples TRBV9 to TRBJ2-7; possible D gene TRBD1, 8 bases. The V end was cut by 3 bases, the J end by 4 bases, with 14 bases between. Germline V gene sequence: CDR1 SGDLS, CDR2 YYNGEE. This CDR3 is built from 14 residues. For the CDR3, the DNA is TGTGCCAGCAGCGGAAAACAGGGGGGGTACGAGCAGTACTTC. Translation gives CASSGKQGGYEQYF. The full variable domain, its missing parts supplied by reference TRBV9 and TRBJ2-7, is DSGVTQTPKHLITATGQRVTLRCSPRSGDLSVYWYQQSLDQGLQFLIQYYNGEERAKGNILERFSAQQFPDLHSELNLSSLELGDSALYFCASSGKQGGYEQYFGPGTRLTVT.

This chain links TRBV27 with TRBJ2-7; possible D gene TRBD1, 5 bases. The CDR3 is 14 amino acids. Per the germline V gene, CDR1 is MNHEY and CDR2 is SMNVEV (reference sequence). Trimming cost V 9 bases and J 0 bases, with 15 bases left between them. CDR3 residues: CASSDSQFSYEQYF. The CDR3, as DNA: TGTGCCAGTTCCGACAGCCAGTTCTCCTACGAGCAGTACTTC.

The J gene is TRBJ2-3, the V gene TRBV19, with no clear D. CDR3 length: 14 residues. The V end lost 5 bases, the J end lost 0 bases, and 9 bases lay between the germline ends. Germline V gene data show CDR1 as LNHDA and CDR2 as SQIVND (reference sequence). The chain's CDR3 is CASSYGHSTDTQYF. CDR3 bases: TGTGCCAGTAGTTATGGCCACAGCACAGATACGCAGTATTTT. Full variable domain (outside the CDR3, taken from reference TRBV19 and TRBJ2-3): DGGITQSPKYLFRKEGQNVTLSCEQNLNHDAMYWYRQDPGQGLRLIYYSQIVNDFQKGDIAEGYSVSREKKESFPLTVTSAQKNPTAFYLCASSYGHSTDTQYFGPGTRLTVL.

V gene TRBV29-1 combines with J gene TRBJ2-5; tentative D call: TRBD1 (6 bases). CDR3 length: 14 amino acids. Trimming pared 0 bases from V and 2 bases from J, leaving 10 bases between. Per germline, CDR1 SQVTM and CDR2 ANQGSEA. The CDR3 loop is CSVEDKGGQETQYF. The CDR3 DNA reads TGCAGCGTTGAAGATAAAGGGGGACAAGAGACCCAGTACTTC.

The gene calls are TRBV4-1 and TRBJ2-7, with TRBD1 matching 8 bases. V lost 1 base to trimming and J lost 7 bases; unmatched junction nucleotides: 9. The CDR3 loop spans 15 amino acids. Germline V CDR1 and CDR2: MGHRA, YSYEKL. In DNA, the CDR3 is TGCGCCAGCAGCCAAGTTTTCACAGGGGGATTTGAGCAGTACTTC. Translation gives CASSQVFTGGFEQYF.

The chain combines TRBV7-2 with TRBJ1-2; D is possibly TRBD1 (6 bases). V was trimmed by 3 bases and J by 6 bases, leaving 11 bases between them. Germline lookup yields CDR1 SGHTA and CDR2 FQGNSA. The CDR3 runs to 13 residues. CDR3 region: CASSFDRLNGYTF. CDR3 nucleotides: TGTGCCAGCAGCTTCGACAGGCTGAATGGCTACACCTTC.

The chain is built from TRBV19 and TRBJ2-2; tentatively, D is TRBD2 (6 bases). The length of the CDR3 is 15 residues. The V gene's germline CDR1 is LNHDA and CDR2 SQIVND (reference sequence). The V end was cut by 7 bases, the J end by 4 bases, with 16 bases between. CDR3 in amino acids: CASTLGGSSTGELFF. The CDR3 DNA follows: TGTGCCAGTACCTTGGGAGGTTCTTCCACCGGGGAGCTGTTTTTT.

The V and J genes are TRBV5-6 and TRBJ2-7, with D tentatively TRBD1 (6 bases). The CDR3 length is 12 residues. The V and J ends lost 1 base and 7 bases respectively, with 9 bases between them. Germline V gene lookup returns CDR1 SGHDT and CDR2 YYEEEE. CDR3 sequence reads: CASSLTGLEQYF. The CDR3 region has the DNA TGTGCCAGCAGCTTGACAGGGTTAGAGCAGTACTTC.

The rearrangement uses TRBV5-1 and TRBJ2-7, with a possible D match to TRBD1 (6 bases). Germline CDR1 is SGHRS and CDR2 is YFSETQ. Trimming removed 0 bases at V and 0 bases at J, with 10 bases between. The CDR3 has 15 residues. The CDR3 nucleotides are TGCGCCAGCAGCTTGGAAGGGGACAACTCCTACGAGCAGTACTTC. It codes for CASSLEGDNSYEQYF.

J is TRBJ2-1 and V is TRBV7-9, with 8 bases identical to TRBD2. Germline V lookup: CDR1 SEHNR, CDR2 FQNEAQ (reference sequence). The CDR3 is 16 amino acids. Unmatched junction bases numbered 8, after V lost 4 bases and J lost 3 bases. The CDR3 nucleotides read TGTGCCAGCAGCTCTCGGGAGGGGGGCTACTACAATGAGCAGTTCTTC. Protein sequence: CASSSREGGYYNEQFF.

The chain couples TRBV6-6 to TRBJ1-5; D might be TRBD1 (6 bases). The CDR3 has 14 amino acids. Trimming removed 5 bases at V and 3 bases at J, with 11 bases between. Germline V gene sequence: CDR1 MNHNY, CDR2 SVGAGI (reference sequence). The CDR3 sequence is CASSPRGLNQPQHF. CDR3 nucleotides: TGTGCCAGCAGTCCCAGGGGCCTCAATCAGCCCCAGCATTTT.

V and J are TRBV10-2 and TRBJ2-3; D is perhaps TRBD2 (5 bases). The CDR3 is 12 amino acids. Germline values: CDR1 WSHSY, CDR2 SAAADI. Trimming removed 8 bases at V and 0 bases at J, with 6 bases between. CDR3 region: CASLASTDTQYF. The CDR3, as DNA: TGCGCCAGCTTAGCGAGCACAGATACGCAGTATTTT.

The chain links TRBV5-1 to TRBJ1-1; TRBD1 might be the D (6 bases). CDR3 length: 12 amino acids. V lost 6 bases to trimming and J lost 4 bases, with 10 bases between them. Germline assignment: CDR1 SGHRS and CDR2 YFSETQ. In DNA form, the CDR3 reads TGCGCCAGCAATGGGGGGGCCACTGAAGCTTTCTTT. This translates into CASNGGATEAFF. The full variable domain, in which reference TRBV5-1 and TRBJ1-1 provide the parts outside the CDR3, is KAGVTQTPRYLIKTRGQQVTLSCSPISGHRSVSWYQQTPGQGLQFLFEYFSETQRNKGNFPGRFSGRQFSNSRSEMNVSTLELGDSALYLCASNGGATEAFFGQGTRLTVV.

Here the CDR3 DNA reads TGCGCCAGCAGTTTGACAGGGGCTGCCTACAATGAGCAGTTCTTC. Translation gives CASSLTGAAYNEQFF. V is TRBV5-1 and J is TRBJ2-1; 8 bases map to TRBD1. This CDR3 is 15 amino acids long. Germline assignment: CDR1 SGHRS and CDR2 YFSETQ. Unmatched junction bases numbered 6, after V lost 5 bases and J lost 2 bases.